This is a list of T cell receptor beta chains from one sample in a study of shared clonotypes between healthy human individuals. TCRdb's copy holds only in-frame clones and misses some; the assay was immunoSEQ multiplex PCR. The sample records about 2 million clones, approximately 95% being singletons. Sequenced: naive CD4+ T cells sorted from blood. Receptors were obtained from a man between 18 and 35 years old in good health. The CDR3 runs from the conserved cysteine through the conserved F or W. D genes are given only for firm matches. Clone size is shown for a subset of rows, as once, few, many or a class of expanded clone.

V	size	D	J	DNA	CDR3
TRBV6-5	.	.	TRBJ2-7	TGTGCCAGCAGCCCGGGACACTCCGGAGAGCAGTACTTC	CASSPGHSGEQYF
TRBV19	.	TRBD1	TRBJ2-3	TGTGCCAGTAGCATCCGGGACAGGGGGACAGATACGCAGTATTTT	CASSIRDRGTDTQYF
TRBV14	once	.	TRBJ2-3	TGTGCCAGCAGCCAAGATCTAAGCGGTCGCACAGATACGCAGTATTTT	CASSQDLSGRTDTQYF
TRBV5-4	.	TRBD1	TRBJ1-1	TGTGCCAGCAGCTTGGGACAGGGGGACGTTAGTGTAGCTTTCTTT	CASSLGQGDVSVAFF
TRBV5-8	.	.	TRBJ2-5	TGTGCCACCTCGCCCGGTGGCGAGACCCAGTACTTC	CATSPGGETQYF
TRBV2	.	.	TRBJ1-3	TGTGCCAGCACCGGGGCCTTGGTTACCCCTGGAAACACCATATATTTT	CASTGALVTPGNTIYF
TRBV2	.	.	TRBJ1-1	TGTGCCAGCAGGGGCCTGGGGTTGGGGAACACTGAAGCTTTCTTT	CASRGLGLGNTEAFF
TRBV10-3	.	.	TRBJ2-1	TGTGCCATCAGTGAGTCGATCGGCAGCCCATCGTTCTTC	CAISESIGSPSFF
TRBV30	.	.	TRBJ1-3	TGTGCCTGGAGTGGAACCCGGGACACCATATATTTT	CAWSGTRDTIYF
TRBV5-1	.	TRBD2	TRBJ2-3	TGCGCCAGCAGCTTGACGGCTAGCGGGGTCTATTTGGATACGCAGTATTTT	CASSLTASGVYLDTQYF
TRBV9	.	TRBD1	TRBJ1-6	TGTGCCAGCAGCGTAGCCGGACAGGGAGGTTCACCCCTCCACTTT	CASSVAGQGGSPLHF
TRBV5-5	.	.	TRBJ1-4	TGTGCCAGCAGCCTTGCAGGGGACGGGGCTTCGGGAAAACTGTTTTTT	CASSLAGDGASGKLFF
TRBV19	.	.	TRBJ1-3	TGTGCCAGTAGTCAGGGACCCGCTGGAAACACCATATATTTT	CASSQGPAGNTIYF
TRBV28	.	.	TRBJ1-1	TGTGCCAGCAGTTTCGGGTCCCTAGGGGGGCGTGAAGCTTTCTTT	CASSFGSLGGREAFF
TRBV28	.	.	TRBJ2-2	TGTGCCAGCAGTCCCTATTTTACAGCGAACACCGGGGAGCTGTTTTTT	CASSPYFTANTGELFF
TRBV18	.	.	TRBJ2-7	TGTGCCAGCTCACCACCAGGTTCGGACGAGCAGTACTTC	CASSPPGSDEQYF
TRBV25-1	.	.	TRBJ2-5	TGTGCCAGCAGTGAGGGGGACCAAGAGACCCAGTACTTC	CASSEGDQETQYF
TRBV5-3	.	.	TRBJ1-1	TGTGCCAGAAGCTTGCCAGGGATGAACACTGAAGCTTTCTTT	CARSLPGMNTEAFF
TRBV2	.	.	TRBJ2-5	TGTGCCAGCAGTGAAGGTGGGGGGTTCGGAGAGACCCAGTACTTC	CASSEGGGFGETQYF
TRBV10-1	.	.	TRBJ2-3	TGCGCCAGCAGTGAGGATGGGGCAAAAGGGTTCGGAGATACGCAGTATTTT	CASSEDGAKGFGDTQYF
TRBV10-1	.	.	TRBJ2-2	TGCGCCAGCAGTGGAGCGGTGAGCACCGGGGAGCTGTTTTTT	CASSGAVSTGELFF
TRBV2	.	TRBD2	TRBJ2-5	TGTGCCAGCAGTGGACCGGGACTAGCGGGGGGAGAGACCCAGTACTTC	CASSGPGLAGGETQYF
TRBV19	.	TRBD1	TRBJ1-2	TGTGCCAGTAGCCCCGGGACAGGGGGCTTTATCTATGGCTACACCTTC	CASSPGTGGFIYGYTF
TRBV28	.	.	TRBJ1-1	TGTGCCAGCAGCTTAGAGGCTGAAGCTTTCTTT	CASSLEAEAFF
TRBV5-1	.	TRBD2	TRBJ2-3	TGCGCCAGCAGCGGGACTAGCAACGCAGATACGCAGTATTTT	CASSGTSNADTQYF
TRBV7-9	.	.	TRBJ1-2	TGTGCCAGCAGCCGAGGCAGGGAAGGGGACGGCTACACCTTC	CASSRGREGDGYTF
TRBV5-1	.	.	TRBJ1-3	TGCGCCAGCAGCTCCGCGCCTAGCTCTGGAAACACCATATATTTT	CASSSAPSSGNTIYF
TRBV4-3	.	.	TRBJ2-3	TGCGCCAGCAGCCAAGGGCAGTCTAGCACAGATACGCAGTATTTT	CASSQGQSSTDTQYF
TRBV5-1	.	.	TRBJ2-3	TGCGCCAGCACGGGCGTATCCACAGATACGCAGTATTTT	CASTGVSTDTQYF
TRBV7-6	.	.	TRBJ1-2	TGTGCCAGCAGCCCAGGGACCTCCCCCTATGGCTACACCTTC	CASSPGTSPYGYTF
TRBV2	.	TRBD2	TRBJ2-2	TGTGCCAGCATCGGACTAGCGGGAGTCGCGGGGGAGCTGTTTTTT	CASIGLAGVAGELFF
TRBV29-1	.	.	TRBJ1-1	TGCAGCGCCTCGGGCCTTGAGGGCACTGAAGCTTTCTTT	CSASGLEGTEAFF
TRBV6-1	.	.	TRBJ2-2	TGTGCCAGCAGTCCTACTTGGACGGCCGGGGAGCTGTTTTTT	CASSPTWTAGELFF
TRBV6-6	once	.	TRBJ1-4	TGTGCCAGCAGTTACTCGAGGGCGGAAAAACTGTTTTTT	CASSYSRAEKLFF
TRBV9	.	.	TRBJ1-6	TGTGCCAGCAGCGTAGCTTTACAGGGAGTTTCACCCCTCCACTTT	CASSVALQGVSPLHF
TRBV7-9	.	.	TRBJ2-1	TGTGCCAGCAGCTTGGTCGAAGGAAAGACCTACAATGAGCAGTTCTTC	CASSLVEGKTYNEQFF
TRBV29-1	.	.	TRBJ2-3	TGCAGCGTGGAGGTTAGCACAGATACGCAGTATTTT	CSVEVSTDTQYF
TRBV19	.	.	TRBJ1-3	TGTGCCAGTACCTCCGGGGCGGGAAACACCATATATTTT	CASTSGAGNTIYF
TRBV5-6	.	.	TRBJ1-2	TGTGCCAGCAGCTTGGCAGCCTACAACGCACCCTATGGCTACACCTTC	CASSLAAYNAPYGYTF
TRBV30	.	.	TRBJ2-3	TGTGCCTGGAGTGTGGTAGATACGCAGTATTTT	CAWSVVDTQYF
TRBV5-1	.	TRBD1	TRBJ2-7	TGCGCCAGCAGCTCTAAAACAGGGGGCGCGCGGTACGAGCAGTACTTC	CASSSKTGGARYEQYF